What follows is one T cell receptor beta chain and its context. Its target is unknown. This entry comes from a study of T cells in Graves' hyperthyroidism and ophthalmopathy. Findings of the study overall: It was a median approximately 6.9 months before onset that the model predicted ophthalmopathy.

There were TCR beta CDR3 regions amplified from RNA transcripts. A set of HTBI primers served as the primers for a first-round RT-PCR of the TCR CDR3. From the multiplex PCR reads, TCRdb called clonotypes with MiXCR, one entry per CDR3 protein. The sample consists of about 660,000 distinct CDR3 sequences, roughly 46% of them appearing once. The CDR3 runs 15 residues. Trimming pared 4 bases from V and 1 base from J, leaving 14 bases between. Germline values: CDR1 SGHNT, CDR2 YYREEE (reference sequence). This chain joins TRBV5-4 and TRBJ1-1; possible D gene TRBD1, 6 bases. This TCR was recovered from an adult man with Graves' disease, either hyperthyroidism or ophthalmopathy (not recorded which). Source material: peripheral blood or thyroid tissue (not recorded which). The CDR3 sequence: CASSNKGGANTEAFF. Here the CDR3 DNA reads TGTGCCAGCAGCAATAAAGGGGGGGCGAACACTGAAGCTTTCTTT.